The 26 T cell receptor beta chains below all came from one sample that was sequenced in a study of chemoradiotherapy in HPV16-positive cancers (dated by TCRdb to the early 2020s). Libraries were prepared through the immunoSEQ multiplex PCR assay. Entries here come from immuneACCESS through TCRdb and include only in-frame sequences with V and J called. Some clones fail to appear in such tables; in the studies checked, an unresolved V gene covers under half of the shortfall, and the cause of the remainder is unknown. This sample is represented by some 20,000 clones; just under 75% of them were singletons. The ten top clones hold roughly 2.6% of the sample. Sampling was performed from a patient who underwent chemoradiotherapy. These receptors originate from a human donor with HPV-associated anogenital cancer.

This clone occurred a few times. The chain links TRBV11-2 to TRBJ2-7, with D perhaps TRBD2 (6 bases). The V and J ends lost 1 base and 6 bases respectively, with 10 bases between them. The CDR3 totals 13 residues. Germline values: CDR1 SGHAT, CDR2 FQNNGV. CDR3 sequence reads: CASSLVGGVEQYF. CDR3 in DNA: TGTGCCAGCAGCTTAGTCGGCGGGGTCGAGCAGTACTTC.

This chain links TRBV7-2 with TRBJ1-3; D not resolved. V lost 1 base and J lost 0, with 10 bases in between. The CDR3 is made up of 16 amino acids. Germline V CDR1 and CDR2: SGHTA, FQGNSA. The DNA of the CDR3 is TGTGCCAGCAGCTTAGGCCAGCTTAGCTCTGGAAACACCATATATTTT. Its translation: CASSLGQLSSGNTIYF.

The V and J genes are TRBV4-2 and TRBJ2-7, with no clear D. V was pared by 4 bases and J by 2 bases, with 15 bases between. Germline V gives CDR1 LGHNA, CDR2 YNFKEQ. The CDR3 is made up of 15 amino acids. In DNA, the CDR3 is TGTGCCAGCAGCCCTACCTCGAAGATAACCTACGAGCAGTACTTC. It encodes CASSPTSKITYEQYF.

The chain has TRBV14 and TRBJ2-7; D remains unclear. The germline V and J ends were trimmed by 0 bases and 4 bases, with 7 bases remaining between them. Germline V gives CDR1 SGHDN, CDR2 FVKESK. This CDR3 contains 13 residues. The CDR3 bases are TGTGCCAGCAGCCAAGACAGCGTATACGAGCAGTACTTC. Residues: CASSQDSVYEQYF.

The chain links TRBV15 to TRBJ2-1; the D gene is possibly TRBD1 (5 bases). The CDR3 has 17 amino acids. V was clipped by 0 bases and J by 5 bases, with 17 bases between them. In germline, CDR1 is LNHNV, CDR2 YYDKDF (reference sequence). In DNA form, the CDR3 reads TGTGCCACCAGCAGAGATCGCCGCAGGGTAATCAACAATGAGCAGTTCTTC. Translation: CATSRDRRRVINNEQFF.

The CDR3 DNA follows: TGTGCCAGCAGCGACGGAGGGGACGACCCTAACCAAGAGACCCAGTACTTC. Amino acids: CASSDGGDDPNQETQYF. This chain links TRBV7-6 with TRBJ2-5; tentative D call: TRBD2 (6 bases). CDR1 and CDR2 from the germline V gene are SGHVS and FNYEAQ. Trimming removed 5 bases from V and 0 bases from J, with 19 bases in between. There are 17 residues in the CDR3.

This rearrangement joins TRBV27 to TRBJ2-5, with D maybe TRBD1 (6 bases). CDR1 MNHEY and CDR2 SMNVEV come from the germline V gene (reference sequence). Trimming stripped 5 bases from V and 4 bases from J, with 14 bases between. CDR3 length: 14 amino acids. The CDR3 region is CASSPLSRGETQYF. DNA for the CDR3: TGTGCCAGCAGTCCCTTAAGCAGGGGAGAGACCCAGTACTTC.

CDR3 coding DNA: TGTGCCAGTAGCTCTCAGGGAGTTCAGCAGTTCTTC. It specifies CASSSQGVQQFF. The chain joins TRBV19 to TRBJ2-1, with D perhaps TRBD1 or TRBD2 (5 bases each). Germline V gene data show CDR1 as LNHDA and CDR2 as SQIVND (reference sequence). The CDR3 covers 12 residues. V lost 6 bases to trimming and J lost 11 bases, with 14 bases between them.

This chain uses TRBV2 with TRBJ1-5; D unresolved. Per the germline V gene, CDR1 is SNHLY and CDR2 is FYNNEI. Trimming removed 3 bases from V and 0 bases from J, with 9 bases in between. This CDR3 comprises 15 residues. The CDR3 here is CASSEGDYSNQPQHF. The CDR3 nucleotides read TGTGCCAGCAGTGAGGGAGATTATAGCAATCAGCCCCAGCATTTT.

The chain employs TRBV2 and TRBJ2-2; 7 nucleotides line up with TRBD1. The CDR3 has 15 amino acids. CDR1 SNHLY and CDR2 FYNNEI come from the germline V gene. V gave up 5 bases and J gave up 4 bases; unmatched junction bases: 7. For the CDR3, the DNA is TGTGCCAGCAGTTGGGACAGCCGAGGCACCGGGGAGCTGTTTTTT. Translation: CASSWDSRGTGELFF.

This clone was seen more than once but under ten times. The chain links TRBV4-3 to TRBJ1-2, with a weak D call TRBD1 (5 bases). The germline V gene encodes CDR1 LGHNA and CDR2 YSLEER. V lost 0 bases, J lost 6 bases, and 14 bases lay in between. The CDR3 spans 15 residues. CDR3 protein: CASSQDRWGYNGYTF. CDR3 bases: TGCGCCAGCAGCCAAGATAGATGGGGCTACAATGGCTACACCTTC.

This CDR3 is CASKKTGGTEAFF. The CDR3 DNA reads as TGTGCCAGCAAAAAAACAGGGGGAACTGAAGCTTTCTTT. The rearrangement links TRBV6-1 to TRBJ1-1; the match to TRBD1 covers 8 bases. With V trimmed by 7 bases and J by 5 bases, 6 bases remained unmatched. Germline CDR1 MNHNS, CDR2 SASEGT. There are 13 residues in the CDR3.

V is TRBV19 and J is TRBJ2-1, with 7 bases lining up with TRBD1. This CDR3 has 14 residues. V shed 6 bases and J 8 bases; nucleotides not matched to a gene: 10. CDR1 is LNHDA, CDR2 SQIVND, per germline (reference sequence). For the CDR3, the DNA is TGTGCCAGTAGCCCTAAGACAGGGTTTGATGAGCAGTTCTTC. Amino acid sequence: CASSPKTGFDEQFF.

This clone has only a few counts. The CDR3 bases are TGTGCCAGTAGTGCACAGGGGGTCACTGAAGCTTTCTTT. This encodes CASSAQGVTEAFF. The rearrangement links TRBV19 to TRBJ1-1; 8 positions match TRBD1. Germline V gene data show CDR1 as LNHDA and CDR2 as SQIVND (reference sequence). After removal of 5 bases from V and 4 bases from J, the junction contained 3 bases not matched to a gene. There are 13 residues in the CDR3. Filled out from reference TRBV19 and TRBJ1-1, the complete variable domain reads DGGITQSPKYLFRKEGQNVTLSCEQNLNHDAMYWYRQDPGQGLRLIYYSQIVNDFQKGDIAEGYSVSREKKESFPLTVTSAQKNPTAFYLCASSAQGVTEAFFGQGTRLTVV.

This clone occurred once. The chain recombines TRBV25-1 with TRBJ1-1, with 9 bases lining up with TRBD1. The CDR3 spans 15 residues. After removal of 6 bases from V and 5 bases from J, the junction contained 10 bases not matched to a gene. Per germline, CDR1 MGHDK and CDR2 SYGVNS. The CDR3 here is CASRSTGGLGTEAFF. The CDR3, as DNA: TGTGCCAGCAGGTCAACAGGGGGCTTGGGGACTGAAGCTTTCTTT.

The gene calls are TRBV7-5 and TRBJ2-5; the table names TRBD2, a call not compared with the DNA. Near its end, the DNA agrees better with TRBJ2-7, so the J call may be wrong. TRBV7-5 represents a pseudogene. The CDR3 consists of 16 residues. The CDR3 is CVRSLAPTGSSYEQYF. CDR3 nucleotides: TGTGTCAGAAGCTTAGCCCCGACGGGGAGCTCCTACGAGCAGTACTTC.

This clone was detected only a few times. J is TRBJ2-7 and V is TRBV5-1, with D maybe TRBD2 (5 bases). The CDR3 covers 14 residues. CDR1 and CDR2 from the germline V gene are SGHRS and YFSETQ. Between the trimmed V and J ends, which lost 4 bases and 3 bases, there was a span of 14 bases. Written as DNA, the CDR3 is TGCGCCAGCAGCAGGGAGCTAAACCTCTACGAGCAGTACTTC. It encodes CASSRELNLYEQYF.

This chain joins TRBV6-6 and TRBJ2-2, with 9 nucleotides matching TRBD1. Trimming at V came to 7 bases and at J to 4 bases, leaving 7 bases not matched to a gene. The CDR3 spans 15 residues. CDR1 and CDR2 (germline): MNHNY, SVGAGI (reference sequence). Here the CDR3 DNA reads TGTGCCAGCACGGTCCGGACAGGGGCCACCGGGGAGCTGTTTTTT. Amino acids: CASTVRTGATGELFF.

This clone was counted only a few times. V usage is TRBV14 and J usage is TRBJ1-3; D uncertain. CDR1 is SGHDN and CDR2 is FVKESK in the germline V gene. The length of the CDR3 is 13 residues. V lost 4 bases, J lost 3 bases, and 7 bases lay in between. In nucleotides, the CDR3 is TGTGCCAGCAGCCGAGCGGTTGGAAACACCATATATTTT. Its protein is CASSRAVGNTIYF.

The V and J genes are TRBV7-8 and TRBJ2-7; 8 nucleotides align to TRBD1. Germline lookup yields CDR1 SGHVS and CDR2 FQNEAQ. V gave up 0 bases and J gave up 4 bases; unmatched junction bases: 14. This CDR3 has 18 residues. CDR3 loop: CASSLAGAGGGWGYEQYF. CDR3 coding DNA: TGTGCCAGCAGCTTAGCAGGGGCAGGGGGCGGCTGGGGATACGAGCAGTACTTC.

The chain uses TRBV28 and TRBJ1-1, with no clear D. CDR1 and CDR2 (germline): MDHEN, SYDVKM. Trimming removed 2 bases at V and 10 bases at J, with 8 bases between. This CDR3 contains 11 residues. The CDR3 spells CASSLVGRAFF. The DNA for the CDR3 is TGTGCCAGCAGTTTAGTAGGGCGAGCTTTCTTT.

CDR3 coding DNA: TGTGCCAGCACCATCCCCGGGACAGGGAGGTGGGCTTTCTTT. Amino acid sequence: CASTIPGTGRWAFF. This chain connects TRBV28 to TRBJ1-1; 9 nucleotides line up with TRBD1. V was pared by 7 bases and J by 11 bases, with 14 bases of the junction left unmatched. The CDR3 length is 14 residues. Germline values: CDR1 MDHEN, CDR2 SYDVKM.

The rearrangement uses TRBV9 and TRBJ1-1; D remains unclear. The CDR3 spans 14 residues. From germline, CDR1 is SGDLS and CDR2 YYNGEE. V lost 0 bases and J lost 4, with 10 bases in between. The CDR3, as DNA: TGTGCCAGCAGCGTAGGGCAGTCCATCACTGAAGCTTTCTTT. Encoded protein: CASSVGQSITEAFF.

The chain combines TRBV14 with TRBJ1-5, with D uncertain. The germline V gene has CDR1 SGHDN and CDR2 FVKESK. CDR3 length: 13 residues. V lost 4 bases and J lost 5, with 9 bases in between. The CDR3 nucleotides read TGTGCCAGCAGCCTCGGGGTGGATCAGCCCCAGCATTTT. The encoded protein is CASSLGVDQPQHF.

The DNA of the CDR3 is TGTGCCAGCAGCTTAGTTACCGACTATGGCTACACCTTC. Translating it yields CASSLVTDYGYTF. This sequence joins TRBV7-9 and TRBJ1-2; D unclear. Germline CDR1 and CDR2: SEHNR and FQNEAQ (reference sequence). The CDR3 consists of 13 residues. V lost 1 base to trimming and J lost 3 bases, with 6 bases between them.

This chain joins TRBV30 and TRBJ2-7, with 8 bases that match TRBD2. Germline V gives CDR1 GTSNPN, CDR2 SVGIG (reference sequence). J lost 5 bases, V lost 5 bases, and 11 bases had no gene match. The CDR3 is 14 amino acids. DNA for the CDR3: TGTGCCTGGTCCCGAACGGGAGGGCCCAACGAGCAGTACTTC. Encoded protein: CAWSRTGGPNEQYF.